The clone carrying this T cell receptor beta chain occurred once. Its antigen remains unknown. TCRdb redid the clone calls on the PCR reads using MiXCR. The sample lists about 8,000 clones; approximately 30% were seen once. Trimming shortened V by 0 bases and J by 3 bases, and 12 bases separated the two germline ends. This CDR3 comprises 15 residues. Germline assignment: CDR1 MGHRA and CDR2 YSYEKL. These data are taken from a study of metastatic and nonmetastatic thyroid tumors. In the study overall: Repertoires were compared across blood and tumor or nodule tissue from malignant and benign thyroid patients. The study's findings and limits: Reportedly, malignant thyroid tumors had significantly higher TCR beta diversity than benign nodules, in blood and tumor.

The entire patient cohort was treatment-naive prior to thyroid surgery. The rearrangement links TRBV4-1 to TRBJ2-7; no clear D. This clonotype was sampled from a male donor with papillary thyroid cancer or a benign thyroid nodule (not recorded which). Some clones in this sample may be carry-over from other donors' samples. The sequenced sample was tumor tissue. CDR3 coding DNA: TGCGCCAGCAGCCAAGATAGGAGACTGTTCTACGAGCAGTACTTC. Protein product: CASSQDRRLFYEQYF.